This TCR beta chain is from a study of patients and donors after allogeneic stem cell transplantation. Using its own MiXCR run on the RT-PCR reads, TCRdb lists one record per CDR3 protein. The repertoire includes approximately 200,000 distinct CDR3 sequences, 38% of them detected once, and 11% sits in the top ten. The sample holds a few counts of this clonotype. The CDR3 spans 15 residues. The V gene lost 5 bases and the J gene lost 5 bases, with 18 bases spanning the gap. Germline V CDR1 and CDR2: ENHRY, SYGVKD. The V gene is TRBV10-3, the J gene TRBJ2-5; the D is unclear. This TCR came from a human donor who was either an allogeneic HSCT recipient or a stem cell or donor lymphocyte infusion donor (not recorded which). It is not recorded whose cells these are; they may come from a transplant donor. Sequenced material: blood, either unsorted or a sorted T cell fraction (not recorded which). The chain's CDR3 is CAISFVRGDGETQYF. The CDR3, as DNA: TGTGCCATCAGTTTTGTTAGAGGTGACGGGGAGACCCAGTACTTC.